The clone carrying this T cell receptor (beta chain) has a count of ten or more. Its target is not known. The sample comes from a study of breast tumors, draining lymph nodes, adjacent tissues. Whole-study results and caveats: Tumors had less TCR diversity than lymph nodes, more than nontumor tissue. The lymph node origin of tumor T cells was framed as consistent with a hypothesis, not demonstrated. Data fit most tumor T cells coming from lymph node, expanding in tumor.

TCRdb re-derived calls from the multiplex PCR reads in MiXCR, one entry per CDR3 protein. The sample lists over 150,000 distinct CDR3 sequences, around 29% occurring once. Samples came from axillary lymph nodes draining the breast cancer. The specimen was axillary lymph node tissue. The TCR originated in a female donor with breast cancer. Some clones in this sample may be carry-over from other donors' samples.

The CDR3 nucleotides are TGTGCCAGCAGTGCGTCAGGGGCTGAGGATGAAAAACTGTTTTTT. Translating it yields CASSASGAEDEKLFF. The V and J genes are TRBV6-1 and TRBJ1-4; possible D gene TRBD1, 6 bases. CDR3 length: 15 residues. The germline V gene has CDR1 MNHNS and CDR2 SASEGT. Trimming removed 4 bases from V and 6 bases from J, with 15 bases in between.